The 13 T cell receptor beta chains reported below all come from one sample, sequenced in a study of blood T cell repertoires in COVID-19. Data came from immunoSEQ multiplex PCR; TCRdb stores just in-frame clones and leaves some out. Of a few hundred thousand clones listed, 80% to 90% are singletons. Material for sequencing was PBMCs or T cells enriched from blood (not recorded which). Receptors were obtained from a woman between 50 and 59 years old who had recovered from COVID-19.

The J gene is TRBJ1-6, the V gene TRBV30; TRBD1 agrees at 7 bases. The trim removed 8 bases at V and 6 bases at J, leaving 7 bases unmatched. The CDR3 consists of 13 residues. Germline loops: CDR1 GTSNPN, CDR2 SVGIG (reference sequence). The CDR3 DNA reads TGTGCCCGAGAGACAGGGATTAATTCACCCCTCCACTTT. Translating it yields CARETGINSPLHF.

The CDR3 reads CASRALIQGMNTEAFF. The CDR3 DNA reads as TGTGCCAGTAGGGCCCTCATACAGGGCATGAACACTGAAGCTTTCTTT. V gene TRBV19 combines with J gene TRBJ1-1, with a weak D call TRBD1 (6 bases). This CDR3 spans 16 amino acids. Germline values: CDR1 LNHDA, CDR2 SQIVND (reference sequence). V lost 6 bases to trimming and J lost 0 bases, with 17 bases between them.

This sequence joins TRBV2 and TRBJ2-2; TRBD2 might be the D (5 bases). The germline CDR1 and CDR2 sequences are SNHLY and FYNNEI. V gave up 4 bases and J gave up 4 bases, with 7 bases separating them. CDR3 length equals 13 residues. CDR3 sequence (DNA): TGTGCCAGCAGTGTAGGGAGCACCGGGGAGCTGTTTTTT. Encoded protein: CASSVGSTGELFF.

This chain connects TRBV5-4 to TRBJ1-3; no firm D call. In germline, CDR1 is SGHNT, CDR2 YYREEE (reference sequence). With 2 bases removed from V and 4 bases from J, the gap between germline ends came to 13 bases. The CDR3 totals 15 residues. CDR3: CASSFGLGGGNTIYF. CDR3 coding DNA: TGTGCCAGCAGCTTCGGCCTCGGAGGGGGAAACACCATATATTTT.

The V call is TRBV5-1, the J call TRBJ2-2; 7 bases map to TRBD2. V lost 5 bases and J lost 2; bases outside the gene matches: 6. Germline loops: CDR1 SGHRS, CDR2 YFSETQ. This CDR3 is built from 15 residues. The DNA of the CDR3 is TGCGCCAGCAGGGCTAGCGGATTCAACACCGGGGAGCTGTTTTTT. Translated, it gives CASRASGFNTGELFF.

This clone occurred a few times. The rearrangement joins TRBV7-9 to TRBJ1-2; unclear D gene. Germline V gene data show CDR1 as SEHNR and CDR2 as FQNEAQ (reference sequence). CDR3 length: 12 residues. Trimming removed 7 bases from V and 10 bases from J, with 16 bases in between. The CDR3 coding sequence is TGTGCCAGCACTCCCGACCGTGGAGTCTACACCTTC. This translates into CASTPDRGVYTF.

The chain joins TRBV7-9 to TRBJ1-4, with TRBD1 as a possible D gene (6 bases). The CDR3 length is 15 residues. Germline V CDR1 and CDR2: SEHNR, FQNEAQ (reference sequence). V lost 5 bases, J lost 7 bases, and 17 bases lay in between. The CDR3 DNA follows: TGTGCCAGCAGCGAAAGCACAGGGCTCCGTGAAAAACTGTTTTTT. Translation gives CASSESTGLREKLFF.

This clone came up a few times. The chain links TRBV12-3 or TRBV12-4 to TRBJ2-4, with 8 bases that match TRBD1. The V gene end was trimmed by 6 bases and the J gene end by 15 bases; junction bases not matched to a gene: 13. The CDR3 covers 13 residues. CDR3 bases: TGTGCCAGCAGCTCCCAAACAGGGGGGCATAGGTACTTC. This gives the protein CASSSQTGGHRYF.

This chain joins TRBV20-1 and TRBJ1-1; D is ambiguous. The CDR3 is 10 residues long. The V end was cut by 4 bases, the J end by 12 bases, with 12 bases between. CDR1 and CDR2 from the germline V gene are DFQATT and SNEGSKA (reference sequence). The CDR3 DNA reads TGCAGTGCTAATGAGGGCGCGACTTTCTTT. Amino acids: CSANEGATFF.

The chain employs TRBV2 and TRBJ2-3, with D possibly TRBD1 on 5 matching bases. Germline V lookup: CDR1 SNHLY, CDR2 FYNNEI. V was pared by 10 bases and J by 4 bases, with 21 bases between. The CDR3 contains 15 residues. CDR3 region: CANQVLREGPDTQYF. The CDR3 region has the DNA TGTGCCAATCAGGTCCTCAGGGAAGGCCCAGATACGCAGTATTTT.

The V and J genes are TRBV7-9 and TRBJ2-3; a weak D match, TRBD2 (5 bases). Germline values: CDR1 SEHNR, CDR2 FQNEAQ (reference sequence). This CDR3 is built from 14 residues. V was pared by 0 bases and J by 4 bases, with 8 bases between. The CDR3 loop reads CASSLAAGADTQYF. Here the CDR3 DNA reads TGTGCCAGCAGCTTAGCGGCCGGGGCAGATACGCAGTATTTT. Full variable domain (remainder filled in from reference TRBV7-9 and TRBJ2-3): DTGVSQNPRHKITKRGQNVTFRCDPISEHNRLYWYRQTLGQGPEFLTYFQNEAQLEKSRLLSDRFSAERPKGSFSTLEIQRTEQGDSAMYLCASSLAAGADTQYFGPGTRLTVL.

The gene calls are TRBV5-1 and TRBJ1-6; D gene unclear. The CDR3 totals 13 residues. Germline CDR1 SGHRS, CDR2 YFSETQ. Trimming shortened V by 4 bases and J by 14 bases, and 16 bases separated the two germline ends. CDR3 coding DNA: TGCGCCAGCAGCCACCGACTCTCAACTTCCCTCCACTTT. Translation: CASSHRLSTSLHF. The full variable domain, in which reference TRBV5-1 and TRBJ1-6 provide the parts outside the CDR3, is KAGVTQTPRYLIKTRGQQVTLSCSPISGHRSVSWYQQTPGQGLQFLFEYFSETQRNKGNFPGRFSGRQFSNSRSEMNVSTLELGDSALYLCASSHRLSTSLHFGNGTRLTVT.

The chain joins TRBV7-2 to TRBJ2-7, with D possibly being TRBD1 (6 bases). The CDR3 extends over 15 amino acids. The germline V and J ends were trimmed by 1 base and 3 bases, with 13 bases remaining between them. CDR1 and CDR2 from the germline V gene are SGHTA and FQGNSA. The CDR3 region is CASSLGRGEGYEQYF. The CDR3 DNA reads as TGTGCCAGCAGCTTAGGCAGGGGAGAGGGCTACGAGCAGTACTTC.